Shown below are 14 T cell receptor beta chains from a single sample sequenced in a study of identical twins. TCRdb itself ran the 5' RACE reads through MiXCR, one entry per CDR3 protein. The sample shows about 150,000 distinct CDR3 sequences, around 3.6% of them seen only once. Sequencing was carried out using memory T cells sorted from blood. All receptors come from a man between 18 and 35 years old in good health.

This clonotype was seen ten or more times. CDR3 bases: TGCAGTGCTAGATTTGGGGCCGGGGAGCTGTTTTTT. Protein: CSARFGAGELFF. This rearrangement joins TRBV20-1 to TRBJ2-2; D call uncertain. The V gene's germline CDR1 is DFQATT and CDR2 SNEGSKA (reference sequence). The CDR3 consists of 12 residues. V lost 2 bases and J lost 6, with 7 bases in between.

The table lists this clonotype with many counts. The chain joins TRBV19 to TRBJ1-5, with 8 bases fitting TRBD1. The CDR3 consists of 15 residues. With 6 bases clipped from V and 0 bases from J, the junction kept 4 bases outside the gene matches. Germline V CDR1 and CDR2: LNHDA, SQIVND (reference sequence). Written as DNA, the CDR3 is TGTGCCAGTAGGATGACAGGGGATAGCAATCAGCCCCAGCATTTT. Translating it yields CASRMTGDSNQPQHF.

This clonotype was detected a few times. J is TRBJ2-1 and V is TRBV20-1, with 16 nucleotides matching TRBD2. Germline V gives CDR1 DFQATT, CDR2 SNEGSKA (reference sequence). The V gene end was trimmed by 6 bases and the J gene end by 6 bases; junction bases not matched to a gene: 5. This CDR3 has 15 residues. CDR3 nucleotides: TGCAGTGCAAGCGGGACTAGCGGGAGGGGCAATGAGCAGTTCTTC. As protein: CSASGTSGRGNEQFF.

In its sample, this clonotype was seen many times. This chain connects TRBV20-1 to TRBJ1-2; 7 positions agree with TRBD1. The CDR3 totals 16 residues. The germline V gene has CDR1 DFQATT and CDR2 SNEGSKA (reference sequence). After removal of 0 bases from V and 1 base from J, the junction contained 8 bases not matched to a gene. CDR3 coding DNA: TGCAGTGCTAGAGATCTGAGACAGGGATATAACTATGGCTACACCTTC. This encodes CSARDLRQGYNYGYTF.

This clonotype has a count of ten or more. The chain links TRBV10-2 to TRBJ2-1, with D unresolved. This CDR3 spans 13 amino acids. Germline CDR1 and CDR2: WSHSY and SAAADI. V lost 4 bases and J 5 bases, leaving 9 bases between the germline ends. The CDR3 region has the DNA TGCGCCAGCAGTGGCCCCTTAGACAATGAGCAGTTCTTC. Translating gives CASSGPLDNEQFF.

The gene calls are TRBV12-3 or TRBV12-4 and TRBJ2-6; D gene uncertain. This CDR3 is 17 amino acids long. V was cut by 8 bases and J by 0 bases, with 17 bases left in between. The chain's CDR3 is CASARRTQSSGANVLTF. The CDR3 nucleotides read TGTGCCAGCGCCCGGAGAACCCAAAGCTCTGGGGCCAACGTCCTGACTTTC.

This clonotype has ten or more counts. The CDR3 spells CSASSGTRGFDEQFF. CDR3 sequence (DNA): TGCAGTGCTAGTTCGGGGACTAGGGGTTTCGATGAGCAGTTCTTC. The chain joins TRBV20-1 to TRBJ2-1; 8 bases are a match to TRBD2. This CDR3 has 15 residues. Germline V gene data show CDR1 as DFQATT and CDR2 as SNEGSKA (reference sequence). The V gene end was trimmed by 3 bases and the J gene end by 8 bases; junction bases not matched to a gene: 12.

In this sample, this clonotype turned up many times. The chain links TRBV9 to TRBJ2-7; D might be TRBD2 (6 bases). Germline values: CDR1 SGDLS, CDR2 YYNGEE. This CDR3 region has 14 residues. The V gene lost 3 bases and the J gene lost 6 bases, with 16 bases spanning the gap. In DNA, the CDR3 is TGTGCCAGCAGCGCCCGGGACTCGTCGAGCGAGCAGTACTTC. It encodes CASSARDSSSEQYF.

In the case of this clonotype: Because the CDR3 is missing its conserved closing phenylalanine or tryptophan, this is likely a read error. The rearrangement joins TRBV7-9 to TRBJ1-5; D not certain. Trimming took 2 bases from V and 0 from J, leaving 2 bases between them. In germline, CDR1 is SEHNR, CDR2 FQNEAQ (reference sequence). This CDR3 comprises 13 residues. As DNA, the CDR3 is TGTGCCAGCAGCTTAAGTAGCAATCAGCCCCAGCATCTT. It is translated as CASSLSSNQPQHL.

This clonotype was seen repeatedly, ten times or more. V is TRBV20-1 and J is TRBJ2-1; D is perhaps TRBD2 (5 bases). V was pared by 1 base and J by 9 bases, with 13 bases between. Looked up from germline, CDR1 is DFQATT and CDR2 is SNEGSKA (reference sequence). This CDR3 spans 13 amino acids. The DNA of the CDR3 is TGCAGTGCTAGAGGTCCGGCCGGGATTGAGCAGTTCTTC. This translates into CSARGPAGIEQFF.

This clonotype was picked up many times. V and J are TRBV4-3 and TRBJ2-1; 7 bases agree with TRBD2. This CDR3 has 16 amino acids. With 1 base clipped from V and 8 bases from J, the junction kept 11 bases outside the gene matches. Germline lookup yields CDR1 LGHNA and CDR2 YSLEER. This CDR3 is CASSQGLALSYDEQFF. The CDR3 DNA sequence: TGCGCCAGCAGCCAAGGACTAGCATTAAGTTACGATGAGCAGTTCTTC.

The rearrangement joins TRBV20-1 to TRBJ1-5; D not resolved. The ends were cut back, 1 base at V and 0 bases at J, with 7 bases in the middle. Germline values: CDR1 DFQATT, CDR2 SNEGSKA (reference sequence). CDR3 size: 14 residues. CDR3 loop: CSARAGNSNQPQHF. The DNA for the CDR3 is TGCAGTGCTAGAGCAGGAAATAGCAATCAGCCCCAGCATTTT.

At least ten counts were recorded for this clonotype. The chain couples TRBV4-1 to TRBJ2-2; D is undetermined. Trimming removed 2 bases from V and 2 bases from J, with 3 bases in between. The CDR3 has 13 amino acids. Germline V CDR1 and CDR2: MGHRA, YSYEKL. The CDR3 DNA reads TGCGCCAGCAGCCAAATCAACACCGGGGAGCTGTTTTTT. Translating gives CASSQINTGELFF.

This clonotype was detected many times. CDR3 loop: CASSSKETQYF. In nucleotides, the CDR3 is TGTGCCAGCAGTTCAAAAGAGACCCAGTACTTC. The J gene is TRBJ2-5, the V gene TRBV7-9; D gene uncertain. From germline, CDR1 is SEHNR and CDR2 FQNEAQ (reference sequence). V lost 6 bases to trimming and J lost 3 bases, with 5 bases between them. The CDR3 sequence is 11 residues long.